These 10 T cell receptor beta chains were all obtained from the same sample, sequenced in a study of siplizumab effects on memory and regulatory T cells. TCRdb's copy holds only in-frame clones and misses some; the assay was immunoSEQ multiplex PCR. The sample has approximately 46,000 clones; 85% to 95% are singletons. Sequencing was done on a sample of CD8+ T cells sorted from blood. The receptor source for this set is a human donor in good health.

This chain connects TRBV7-6 to TRBJ2-7, with D tentatively TRBD2 (5 bases). With 4 bases removed from V and 1 base from J, the gap between germline ends came to 8 bases. The CDR3 length is 13 residues. The germline gives CDR1 SGHVS, CDR2 FNYEAQ. The CDR3 DNA sequence: TGTGCCAGCAGCTCGGACTCGTCCTACGAGCAGTACTTC. Translated: CASSSDSSYEQYF.

The chain joins TRBV6-1 to TRBJ2-1; D gene ambiguous. This CDR3 has 14 amino acids. Germline V gene sequence: CDR1 MNHNS, CDR2 SASEGT. V lost 4 bases and J 1 base, leaving 8 bases between the germline ends. CDR3 coding DNA: TGTGCCAGCAGTGTGGCGGCGTCCTACAATGAGCAGTTCTTC. Translated, it gives CASSVAASYNEQFF.

This clone has just one count. The rearrangement uses TRBV27 and TRBJ1-5, with D uncertain. With 4 bases removed from V and 3 bases from J, the gap between germline ends came to 7 bases. The germline CDR1 and CDR2 sequences are MNHEY and SMNVEV (reference sequence). The CDR3 length is 13 residues. CDR3 in amino acids: CASSSQINQPQHF. The CDR3 coding sequence is TGTGCCAGCAGTTCCCAAATCAATCAGCCCCAGCATTTT.

This clone was seen only once. The chain recombines TRBV9 with TRBJ2-1; the match to TRBD2 covers 12 bases. J gave up 6 bases and V 3 bases, and 4 bases lay outside the gene matches. Germline values: CDR1 SGDLS, CDR2 YYNGEE. The CDR3 is 15 amino acids. The CDR3 DNA reads TGTGCCAGCAGCGCCCCTAGCGGGAGGGCCAATGAGCAGTTCTTC. Translated: CASSAPSGRANEQFF.

This clone was recorded once. The chain is built from TRBV4-1 and TRBJ2-1; 7 bases fit TRBD2. The J segment lost 6 bases and the V segment lost 0 bases, leaving 5 bases of the junction unmatched. CDR3 length: 15 amino acids. Germline V lookup: CDR1 MGHRA, CDR2 YSYEKL. CDR3 sequence reads: CASSQDRWGGNEQFF. The CDR3 nucleotides read TGCGCCAGCAGCCAAGATAGATGGGGGGGCAATGAGCAGTTCTTC.

This chain uses TRBV7-3 with TRBJ2-3; 11 nucleotides line up with TRBD2. The V gene's germline CDR1 is SGHTA and CDR2 FQGTGA. CDR3 length equals 21 residues. Trimming removed 6 bases from V and 2 bases from J; junction bases left unmatched: 22. CDR3 amino acids: CASSTKPPGQLGLAATDTQYF. The CDR3 region has the DNA TGTGCCAGCAGTACTAAACCCCCGGGACAGCTGGGACTAGCGGCCACAGATACGCAGTATTTT.

The chain couples TRBV7-9 to TRBJ2-5, with TRBD1 matching over 7 bases. The germline V gene has CDR1 SEHNR and CDR2 FQNEAQ (reference sequence). The CDR3 is 16 amino acids. J lost 4 bases, V lost 7 bases, and 15 bases had no gene match. The CDR3: CASTRPGTGEVETQYF. DNA for the CDR3: TGTGCCAGCACCCGTCCGGGTACAGGGGAAGTAGAGACCCAGTACTTC.

This chain uses TRBV27 with TRBJ2-3, with 8 bases identical to TRBD2. Trimming at V came to 8 bases and at J to 6 bases, leaving 4 bases not matched to a gene. Germline V gives CDR1 MNHEY, CDR2 SMNVEV (reference sequence). The CDR3 covers 12 residues. In DNA form, the CDR3 reads TGTGCCAGCGGACTAGCATTGGATACGCAGTATTTT. This codes for CASGLALDTQYF.

The chain carries TRBV29-1 and TRBJ2-1, with TRBD2 matching 11 bases. Germline V gene data show CDR1 as SQVTM and CDR2 as ANQGSEA. Trimming cost V 4 bases and J 2 bases; bases outside gene matches: 1. CDR3 length equals 14 residues. Here the CDR3 reads CSVGGLAAYNEQFF. CDR3 nucleotides: TGCAGCGTTGGGGGACTAGCGGCCTACAATGAGCAGTTCTTC.

The rearrangement joins TRBV7-8 to TRBJ2-7; no reliable D call. The germline V and J ends were trimmed by 1 base and 6 bases, with 16 bases remaining between them. This CDR3 is 15 amino acids long. In germline, CDR1 is SGHVS, CDR2 FQNEAQ. The CDR3 nucleotides are TGTGCCAGCAGCTTAGGGGCGACAAGGACCTCCGAGCAGTACTTC. Amino acids: CASSLGATRTSEQYF.